This TCR beta chain was recorded in a study of cytomegalovirus exposure and HLA in healthy donors. Study-wide points: Being indistinguishable, some V segments were excluded, TRBV6-2 and TRBV6-3 among them. Presence/absence analyses assumed roughly uniform sequencing depth across donors, which may not hold. TCR beta chain V- and J-gene trimming was linked, in a later analysis, to a missense variant in DCLRE1C. The study put 160 or so TCR beta chains on its list as cytomegalovirus-associated.

CDR1 is SSHAT, CDR2 FNYEAQ, per germline (reference sequence). The length of the CDR3 is 15 residues. With 1 base clipped from V and 3 bases from J, the junction kept 1 base outside the gene matches. With regard to this clone: The antigen is not known.

The PCR employed 60 Vbeta primers together with 13 Jbeta primers. TCRdb keeps only in-frame clones here, not all; method: immunoSEQ multiplex PCR. The sample has fewer than 110,000 clones; over 70% are singletons. Sequenced sample: PBMCs. This sequence was found in a man between 45 and 60 years old in good health and CMV-seropositive. The rearrangement links TRBV7-7 to TRBJ2-1, with TRBD2 matching 9 bases. CDR3 DNA sequence: TGTGCCAGCAGCTTAGTAGCGGGGGACTACAATGAGCAGTTCTTC. Protein: CASSLVAGDYNEQFF.